Presented here are 14 T cell receptor beta chains from one specimen sequenced in a study of shared clonotypes between healthy human individuals. Method: immunoSEQ multiplex PCR; TCRdb's copy keeps in-frame clones and lacks some. The sample lists hundreds of thousands of clones; roughly 77% were seen once. Sequenced input: PBMCs. The receptors come from a woman aged 40-49 years in good health. Some clones in this sample may be carry-over from other donors' samples.

This rearrangement joins TRBV10-2 to TRBJ2-1, with 9 bases aligning to TRBD2. The CDR3 extends over 14 amino acids. In germline, CDR1 is WSHSY, CDR2 SAAADI. Trimming cost V 4 bases and J 9 bases; bases outside gene matches: 7. The CDR3 DNA is TGCGCCAGCAGTGTGGCGGGAGGGCCGGGTGAGCAGTTCTTC. Amino acid sequence: CASSVAGGPGEQFF.

This sequence joins TRBV5-4 and TRBJ1-1, with TRBD1 identical over 10 bases. Germline V lookup: CDR1 SGHNT, CDR2 YYREEE (reference sequence). CDR3 length: 14 amino acids. V lost 2 bases, J lost 7 bases, and 5 bases stayed unmatched. For the CDR3, the DNA is TGTGCCAGCAGCTTTGACAGGGGGCTTAGTGAAGCTTTCTTT. Translating it yields CASSFDRGLSEAFF. The full variable domain, rest sourced from reference TRBV5-4 and TRBJ1-1, is ETGVTQSPTHLIKTRGQQVTLRCSSQSGHNTVSWYQQALGQGPQFIFQYYREEENGRGNFPPRFSGLQFPNYSSELNVNALELDDSALYLCASSFDRGLSEAFFGQGTRLTVV.

This clone was observed a few times. This chain links TRBV5-4 with TRBJ2-2; TRBD2 matches 7 bases. Germline lookup yields CDR1 SGHNT and CDR2 YYREEE (reference sequence). The CDR3 length is 15 residues. The trim removed 0 bases at V and 4 bases at J, leaving 3 bases unmatched. CDR3 nucleotide sequence: TGTGCCAGCAGCTTGGACGGGAGGTTCACCGGGGAGCTGTTTTTT. Residues: CASSLDGRFTGELFF.

The chain recombines TRBV5-1 with TRBJ2-3; 7 bases line up with TRBD2. From germline, CDR1 is SGHRS and CDR2 YFSETQ. V shed 0 bases, J shed 1 base, and the junction held 5 bases outside the gene matches. CDR3 length: 16 amino acids. For the CDR3, the DNA is TGCGCCAGCAGCTTGGATAGCGGGTTGGGCACAGATACGCAGTATTTT. Protein: CASSLDSGLGTDTQYF.

V and J are TRBV5-3 and TRBJ1-2; D gene unclear. TRBV5-3 falls under the ORF class, with uncertain function. The CDR3 is 10 residues long. V was trimmed by 6 bases and J by 4 bases, leaving 4 bases between them. CDR3 region: CARMPYGYTF. CDR3 bases: TGTGCCAGAATGCCCTATGGCTACACCTTC.

As DNA, the CDR3 is TGTGCCAGCAGCTTCGCACAGGGCACTGAAGCTTTCTTT. Amino acid sequence: CASSFAQGTEAFF. The gene calls are TRBV5-4 and TRBJ1-1, with TRBD1 as a possible D gene (6 bases). The CDR3 has 13 amino acids. Trimming cost V 2 bases and J 4 bases, with 9 bases left between them. Per the germline V gene, CDR1 is SGHNT and CDR2 is YYREEE (reference sequence).

The J gene is TRBJ2-7, the V gene TRBV7-2, with 7 bases matching TRBD2. The CDR3 runs to 14 residues. The germline V gene encodes CDR1 SGHTA and CDR2 FQGNSA. Trimming removed 1 base from V and 4 bases from J; junction bases left unmatched: 4. This CDR3 reads CASSLGVGGYEQYF. The CDR3 DNA follows: TGTGCCAGCAGCTTAGGTGTCGGGGGGTACGAGCAGTACTTC.

V usage is TRBV7-9 and J usage is TRBJ2-1; 8 bases fit TRBD2. The CDR3 consists of 17 residues. CDR1 and CDR2 from the germline V gene are SEHNR and FQNEAQ (reference sequence). V lost 7 bases and J lost 7; bases outside the gene matches: 18. This CDR3 is CASTPRPLIGGRNEQFF. In DNA, the CDR3 is TGTGCCAGCACACCTCGACCCCTAATAGGCGGGAGGAATGAGCAGTTCTTC.

This clone was seen a handful of times. One base away lies a much larger clone, so this may be a sequencing read error. The genes are TRBV19 and TRBJ1-1, with TRBD1 as a possible D gene (5 bases). CDR3 size: 14 residues. V was cut by 7 bases and J by 6 bases, with 18 bases left in between. CDR1 LNHDA and CDR2 SQIVND come from the germline V gene (reference sequence). Written as DNA, the CDR3 is TGTGCCAGTACCTTGGACACGGCGTACGCTGAAGCTTTCTTT. It is translated as CASTLDTAYAEAFF. The whole variable domain, filled in from reference TRBV19 and TRBJ1-1, reads DGGITQSPKYLFRKEGQNVTLSCEQNLNHDAMYWYRQDPGQGLRLIYYSQIVNDFQKGDIAEGYSVSREKKESFPLTVTSAQKNPTAFYLCASTLDTAYAEAFFGQGTRLTVV.

The chain links TRBV5-8 to TRBJ2-2; 8 nucleotides match TRBD1. V lost 1 base and J lost 5; bases outside the gene matches: 4. Germline lookup yields CDR1 SGHTS and CDR2 YDEGEE. This CDR3 comprises 15 residues. This CDR3 is CASSLFRGRTGELFF. CDR3 nucleotide sequence: TGTGCCAGCAGCTTGTTCAGGGGGCGAACCGGGGAGCTGTTTTTT.

About this clone itself: Other DNA variants within this sample encode the same CDR3. The chain joins TRBV7-3 to TRBJ2-1; the D is unclear. Germline values: CDR1 SGHTA, CDR2 FQGTGA. There are 13 residues in the CDR3. Trimming left V 9 bases short and J 8 bases short, with 17 bases between. The CDR3 here is CASSTDPADEQFF. As DNA, the CDR3 is TGTGCCAGTAGCACGGACCCGGCGGATGAGCAGTTCTTC.

Comment on this clone: The identical CDR3 is also encoded by other nucleotide sequences in the sample. This chain uses TRBV27 with TRBJ2-1, with TRBD2 matching over 11 bases. Germline-derived CDR1 and CDR2 are MNHEY and SMNVEV (reference sequence). The CDR3 length is 15 residues. With 6 bases clipped from V and 4 bases from J, the junction kept 5 bases outside the gene matches. CDR3 amino acids: CASSSGTSGYNEQFF. CDR3 in DNA: TGTGCCAGCAGCTCCGGGACTAGCGGATACAATGAGCAGTTCTTC.

The V and J genes are TRBV28 and TRBJ2-3, with D tentatively TRBD1 (6 bases). Germline CDR1 reads MDHEN; CDR2 reads SYDVKM. The germline V and J ends were trimmed by 6 bases and 3 bases, with 13 bases remaining between them. The CDR3 is 14 residues long. The CDR3, as DNA: TGTGCCAGCAGCCGCGGACAGACGACAGATACGCAGTATTTT. This translates into CASSRGQTTDTQYF.

This chain connects TRBV5-1 to TRBJ2-5; possibly TRBD2 for D (7 bases). Trimming removed 4 bases from V and 5 bases from J, with 15 bases in between. The CDR3 has 14 amino acids. The germline gives CDR1 SGHRS, CDR2 YFSETQ. The CDR3 sequence: CASSPRGGGETQYF. CDR3 nucleotide sequence: TGCGCCAGCAGCCCCAGAGGGGGAGGGGAGACCCAGTACTTC.